The entry below gives a single TCR beta chain sequence along with its context. CDR1 MDHEN and CDR2 SYDVKM come from the germline V gene. This CDR3 has 17 amino acids. The junction had 10 bases not matched to a gene; V was cut back by 3 bases and J by 0 bases. The sample belongs to a study of blood T cell repertoires in COVID-19. The data were produced by immunoSEQ multiplex PCR, yet TCRdb's version contains in-frame clones alone and is incomplete. The sample shows around 200,000 clones, 85% to 90% of them seen only once. The origin of this receptor is a man aged 25 to 40 who had recovered from COVID-19. V usage is TRBV28 and J usage is TRBJ2-5; 7 bases agree with TRBD1. Input material: PBMCs or T cells enriched from blood (not recorded which). In nucleotides, the CDR3 is TGTGCCAGCAGTTTCCCTACCGGACAGGTGTACCAAGAGACCCAGTACTTC. This encodes CASSFPTGQVYQETQYF.